In its sample, the clone carrying this T cell receptor beta chain was seen many times. What it binds is unknown. This CDR3 is built from 16 residues. V was cut by 3 bases and J by 4 bases, with 17 bases left in between. CDR1 is SNHLY and CDR2 is FYNNEI in the germline V gene. Profiling of TCR beta VDJ combinations and CDR3 sequences used genomic DNA as template. One entry per CDR3 protein, called by TCRdb with MiXCR from the reads. The data contain about 110,000 distinct CDR3 sequences, around half of them singletons. This record comes from a study of CD8+CD57+ T cells in acquired aplastic anemia. Across the study: Sorted CD4+ and CD8+ cell DNA averaged around 3 ug. Healthy-donor CD4+ cells averaged around 10 million reads.

Study observations and caveats: In CD8+ cells, Simpson's diversity showed no significant difference between patients and controls. The same twenty-nine CD8+ CDR3 sequences occurred in patients and in controls.

The origin of this receptor is a human donor in good health, serving as a control. Material for sequencing was sorted CD4+, CD8+, or CD8+CD57+ T cells (not recorded which) from PBMCs. The chain employs TRBV2 and TRBJ2-3; D is uncertain. CDR3 sequence: CASSDAVGDFADTQYF. CDR3 coding DNA: TGTGCCAGCAGTGATGCGGTAGGAGACTTTGCAGATACGCAGTATTTT. Based on the CDR3 plus reference TRBV2 and TRBJ2-3, the full variable domain is EPEVTQTPSHQVTQMGQEVILRCVPISNHLYFYWYRQILGQKVEFLVSFYNNEISEKSEIFDDQFSVERPDGSNFTLKIRSTKLEDSAMYFCASSDAVGDFADTQYFGPGTRLTVL.